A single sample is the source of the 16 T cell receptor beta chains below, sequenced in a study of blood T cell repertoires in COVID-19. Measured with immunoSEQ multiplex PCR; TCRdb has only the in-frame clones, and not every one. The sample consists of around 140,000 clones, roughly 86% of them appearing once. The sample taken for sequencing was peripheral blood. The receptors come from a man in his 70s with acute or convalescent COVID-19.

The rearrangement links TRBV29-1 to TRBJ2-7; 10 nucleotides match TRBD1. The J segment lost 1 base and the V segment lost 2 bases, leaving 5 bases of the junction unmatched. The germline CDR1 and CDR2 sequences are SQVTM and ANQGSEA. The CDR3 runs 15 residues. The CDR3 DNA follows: TGCAGCGTTGAATCCCCGGACAGGGGGTCCTACGAGCAGTACTTC. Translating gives CSVESPDRGSYEQYF.

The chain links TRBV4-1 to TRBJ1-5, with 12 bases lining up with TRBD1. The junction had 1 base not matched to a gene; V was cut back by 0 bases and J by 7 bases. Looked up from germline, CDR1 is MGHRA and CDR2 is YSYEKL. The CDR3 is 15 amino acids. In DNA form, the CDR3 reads TGCGCCAGCAGCCAAGACGGGACAGGGGGCCAGCCCCAGCATTTT. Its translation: CASSQDGTGGQPQHF.

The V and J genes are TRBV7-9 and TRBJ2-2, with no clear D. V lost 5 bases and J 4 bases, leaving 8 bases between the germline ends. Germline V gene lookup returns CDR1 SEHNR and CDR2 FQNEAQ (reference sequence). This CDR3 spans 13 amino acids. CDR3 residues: CASSEDGTGELFF. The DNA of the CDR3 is TGTGCCAGCAGCGAGGATGGCACCGGGGAGCTGTTTTTT.

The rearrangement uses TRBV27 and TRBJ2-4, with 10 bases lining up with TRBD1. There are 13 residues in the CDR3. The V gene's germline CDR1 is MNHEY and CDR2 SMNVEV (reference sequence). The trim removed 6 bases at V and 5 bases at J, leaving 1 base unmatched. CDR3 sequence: CASRGTGENIQYF. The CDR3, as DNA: TGTGCCAGCAGGGGGACAGGGGAAAACATTCAGTACTTC.

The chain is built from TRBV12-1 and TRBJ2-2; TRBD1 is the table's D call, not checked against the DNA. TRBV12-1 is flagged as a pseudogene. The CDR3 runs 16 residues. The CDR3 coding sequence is TGTGCCAGCAGCTGCTCCGGAACAGGGCCCACCGGGGAGCTGTTTTTT. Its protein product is CASSCSGTGPTGELFF.

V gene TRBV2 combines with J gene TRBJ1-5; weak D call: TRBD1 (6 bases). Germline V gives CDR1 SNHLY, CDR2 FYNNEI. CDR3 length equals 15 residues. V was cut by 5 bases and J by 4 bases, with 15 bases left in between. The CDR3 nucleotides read TGTGCCAGCAGTAAGGAGGCAGGGGAAAATCAGCCCCAGCATTTT. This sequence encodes CASSKEAGENQPQHF.

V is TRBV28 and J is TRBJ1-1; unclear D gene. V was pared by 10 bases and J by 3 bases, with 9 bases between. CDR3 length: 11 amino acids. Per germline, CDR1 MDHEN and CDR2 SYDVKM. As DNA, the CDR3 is TGTGCCATCAAGCAGGACACTGAAGCTTTCTTT. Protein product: CAIKQDTEAFF.

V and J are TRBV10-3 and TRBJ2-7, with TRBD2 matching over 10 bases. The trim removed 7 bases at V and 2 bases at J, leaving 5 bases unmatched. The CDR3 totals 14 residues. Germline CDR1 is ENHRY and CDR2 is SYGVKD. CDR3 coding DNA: TGTGCCATCATGGCTAGCGGGGGAGCCTACGAGCAGTACTTC. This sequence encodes CAIMASGGAYEQYF.

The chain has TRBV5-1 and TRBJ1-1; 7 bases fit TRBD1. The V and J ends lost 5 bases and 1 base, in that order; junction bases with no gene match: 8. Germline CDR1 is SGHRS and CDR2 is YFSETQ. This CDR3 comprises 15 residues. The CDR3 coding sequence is TGCGCCAGCAGGGTAGGGGGCCAGACGAACACTGAAGCTTTCTTT. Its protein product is CASRVGGQTNTEAFF.

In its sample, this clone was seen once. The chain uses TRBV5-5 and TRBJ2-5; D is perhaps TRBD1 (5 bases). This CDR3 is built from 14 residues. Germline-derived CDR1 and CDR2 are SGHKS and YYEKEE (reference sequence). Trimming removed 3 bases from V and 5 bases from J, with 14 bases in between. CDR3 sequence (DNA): TGTGCCAGCAGCTGGGGCGGTTTTCGGGAGACCCAGTACTTC. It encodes CASSWGGFRETQYF.

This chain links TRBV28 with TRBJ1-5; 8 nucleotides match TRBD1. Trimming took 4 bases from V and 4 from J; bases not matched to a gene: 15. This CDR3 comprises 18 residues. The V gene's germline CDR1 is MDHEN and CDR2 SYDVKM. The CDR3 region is CASSSQPTDRGFNQPQHF. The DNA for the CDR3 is TGTGCCAGCAGTTCGCAGCCGACCGACAGGGGCTTTAATCAGCCCCAGCATTTT.

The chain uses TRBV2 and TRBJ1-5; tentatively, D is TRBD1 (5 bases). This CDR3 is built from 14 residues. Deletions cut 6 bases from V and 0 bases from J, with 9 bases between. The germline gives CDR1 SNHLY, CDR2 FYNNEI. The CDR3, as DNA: TGTGCCAGCAGCCGGGACTATAGCAATCAGCCCCAGCATTTT. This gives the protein CASSRDYSNQPQHF.

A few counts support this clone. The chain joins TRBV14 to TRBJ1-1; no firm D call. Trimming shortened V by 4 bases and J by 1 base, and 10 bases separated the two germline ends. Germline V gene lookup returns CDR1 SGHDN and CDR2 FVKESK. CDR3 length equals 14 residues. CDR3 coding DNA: TGTGCCAGCAGCCCCCCCGGAGCGAACACTGAAGCTTTCTTT. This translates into CASSPPGANTEAFF.

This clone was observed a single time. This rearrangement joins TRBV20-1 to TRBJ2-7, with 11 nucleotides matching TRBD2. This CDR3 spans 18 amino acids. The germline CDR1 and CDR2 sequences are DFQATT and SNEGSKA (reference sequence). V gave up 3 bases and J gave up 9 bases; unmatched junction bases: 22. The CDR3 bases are TGCAGTGCTAGTCTCGGGGCCGGGACTAGCGGCTCTCCCTTGCGGCAGTACTTC. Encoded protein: CSASLGAGTSGSPLRQYF.

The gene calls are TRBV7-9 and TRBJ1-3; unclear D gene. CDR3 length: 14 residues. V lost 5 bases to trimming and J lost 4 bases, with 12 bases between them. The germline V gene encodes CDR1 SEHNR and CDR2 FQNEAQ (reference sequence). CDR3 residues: CASSGRRSGNTIYF. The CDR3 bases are TGTGCCAGCAGCGGGCGACGGTCGGGAAACACCATATATTTT.

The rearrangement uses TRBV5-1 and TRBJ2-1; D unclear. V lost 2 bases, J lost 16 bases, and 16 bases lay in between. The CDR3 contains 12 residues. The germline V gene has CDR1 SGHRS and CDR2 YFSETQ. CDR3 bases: TGCGCCAGCAGCTTCGATCAGGAAACCCAATTCTTC. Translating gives CASSFDQETQFF.